Sequencing of this T cell receptor beta chain was carried out in a study of post-analysis software for immune sequencing data. Study information: Relapsing-remitting, secondary progressive and progressive-relapsing courses of multiple sclerosis were included.

Study conclusions and caveats: Significantly lower normalized Chao1 diversity was seen in multiple sclerosis patients than in controls. Roughly 5 TRBV segments, TRBV5-6, TRBV5-1 and TRBV20-1 among them, were found more frequent in patients than controls.

TCR beta cDNA libraries included unique molecular identifiers. TCRdb reprocessed the PCR reads with MiXCR, giving one entry per CDR3 protein. The sample has 700,000 to 900,000 distinct CDR3 sequences, under 60% seen once. With 8 bases removed from V and 3 bases from J, the gap between germline ends came to 10 bases. CDR1 is SEHNR, CDR2 FQNEAQ, per germline (reference sequence). The CDR3 is 12 residues long. This clonotype was detected only a few times. Its target is unknown. The V gene is TRBV7-9, the J gene TRBJ1-1; TRBD1 is a possible D gene (5 bases). Sequencing used blood. This TCR derives from a girl between 5 and 17 years old with multiple sclerosis. The chain's CDR3 is CASYTRDTEAFF. For the CDR3, the DNA is TGTGCCAGCTATACCAGGGACACTGAAGCTTTCTTT.